The present entry profiles one T cell receptor beta chain with its context. No antigen is known for it. This sample was taken from a study of T cells in localized non-small cell lung cancer. Overall study results and limits: Detection in adjacent lung was observed for a median roughly 57 of the top 100 tumor clones. Uninvolved adjacent lung showed the highest T cell clonality, exceeding tumor. Those with higher blood T cell density had longer overall survival. Sequencing was restricted to one tumor region; therefore, heterogeneity remains possible.

The ends lost 3 bases at V and 6 bases at J; junction bases unmatched: 5. CDR1 is SGHRS and CDR2 is YFSETQ in the germline V gene. The CDR3 spans 14 residues. Measured with immunoSEQ multiplex PCR; TCRdb has only the in-frame clones, and not every one. The sample consists of about 40,000 clones, about 86% of them appearing once. Sequencing was performed on peripheral blood mononuclear cells, taken before any cancer treatment. This chain joins TRBV5-1 and TRBJ1-5; the match to TRBD1 covers 8 bases. This clonotype was sampled from an older male donor with stage II lung adenocarcinoma. The CDR3 here is CASSSQGAGQPQHF. CDR3 nucleotide sequence: TGCGCCAGCAGCTCCCAGGGGGCAGGTCAGCCCCAGCATTTT.